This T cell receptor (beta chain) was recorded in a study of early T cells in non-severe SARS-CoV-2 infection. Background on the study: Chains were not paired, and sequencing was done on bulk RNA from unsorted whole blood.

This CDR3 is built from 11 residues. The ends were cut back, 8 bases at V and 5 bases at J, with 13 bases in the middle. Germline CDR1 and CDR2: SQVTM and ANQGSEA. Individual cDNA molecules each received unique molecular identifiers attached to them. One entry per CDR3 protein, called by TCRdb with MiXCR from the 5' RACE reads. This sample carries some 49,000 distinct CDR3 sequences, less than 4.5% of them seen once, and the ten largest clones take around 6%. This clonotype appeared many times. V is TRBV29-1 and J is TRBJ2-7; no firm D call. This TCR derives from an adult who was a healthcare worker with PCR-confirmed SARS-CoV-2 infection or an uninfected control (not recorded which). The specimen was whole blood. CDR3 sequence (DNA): TGCAGCACCCGAACTTTCGACGAGCAGTACTTC. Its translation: CSTRTFDEQYF.